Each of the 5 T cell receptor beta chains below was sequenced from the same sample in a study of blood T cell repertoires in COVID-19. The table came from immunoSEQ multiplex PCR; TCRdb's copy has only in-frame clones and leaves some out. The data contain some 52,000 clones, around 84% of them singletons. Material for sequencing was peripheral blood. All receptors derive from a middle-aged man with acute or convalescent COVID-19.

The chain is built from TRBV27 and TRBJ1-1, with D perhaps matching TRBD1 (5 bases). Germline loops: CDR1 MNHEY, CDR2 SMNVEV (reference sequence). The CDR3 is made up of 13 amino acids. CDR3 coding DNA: TGTGTCAGGGCCCGGGGAAGGGACACTGAAGCTTTCTTT. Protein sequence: CVRARGRDTEAFF.

The DNA of the CDR3 is TGTGCCAGCAGCGGAGGTAATGAGCAGTTCTTC. This codes for CASSGGNEQFF. The chain combines TRBV9 with TRBJ2-1; no clear D. The length of the CDR3 is 11 residues. Germline loops: CDR1 SGDLS, CDR2 YYNGEE. V was clipped by 3 bases and J by 7 bases, with 5 bases between them.

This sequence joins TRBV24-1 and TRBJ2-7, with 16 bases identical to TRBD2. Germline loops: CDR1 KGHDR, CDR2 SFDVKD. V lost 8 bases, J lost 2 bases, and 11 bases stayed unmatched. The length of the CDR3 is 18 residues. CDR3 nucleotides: TGTGCCACCAAGAGGGGACTAGCGGGAGGGAGGGCCCCCTACGAGCAGTACTTC. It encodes CATKRGLAGGRAPYEQYF.

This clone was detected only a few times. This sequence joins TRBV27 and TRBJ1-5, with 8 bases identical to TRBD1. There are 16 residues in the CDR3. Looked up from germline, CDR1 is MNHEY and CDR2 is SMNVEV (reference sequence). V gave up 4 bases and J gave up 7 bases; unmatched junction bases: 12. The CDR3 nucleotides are TGTGCCAGCAGTTACACCTCCGGACAGGGAGGACAGCCCCAGCATTTT. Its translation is CASSYTSGQGGQPQHF.

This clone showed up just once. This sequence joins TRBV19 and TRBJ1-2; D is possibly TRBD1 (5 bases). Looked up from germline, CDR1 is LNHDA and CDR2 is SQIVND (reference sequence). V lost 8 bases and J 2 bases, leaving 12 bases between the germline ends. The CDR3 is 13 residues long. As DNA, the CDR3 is TGTGCCAGTGCCGAGACAGCCAACTATGGCTACACCTTC. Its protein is CASAETANYGYTF.